The present T cell receptor (beta chain) was sequenced within a study of CD8 T cells in ankylosing spondylitis. Findings and limits, study-wide: Significant enrichment of disease-linked clones was reportedly seen in matched ankylosing spondylitis synovial fluid. Earlier work had already found some motif variants in reactive arthritis synovial fluid and blood.

A word on this clonotype: The antigen is undetermined.

The CDR3 has 14 amino acids. Germline CDR1 is SGHTA and CDR2 is FQGTGA. The V gene lost 5 bases and the J gene lost 2 bases, with 10 bases spanning the gap. From the 5' RACE reads, TCRdb called clonotypes with MiXCR, one entry per CDR3 protein. The table lists fewer than 200,000 distinct CDR3 sequences, roughly 20% of them singletons. The sequence was collected from a male donor under 30 with ankylosing spondylitis or in good health (not recorded which). The sequenced sample consisted of blood, either unsorted or a sorted T cell fraction (not recorded which). The chain joins TRBV7-3 to TRBJ2-1, with a possible D match to TRBD2 (5 bases). CDR3 DNA: TGTGCCAGCAGCGTTAGCGCGGCCTACAATGAGCAGTTCTTC. It specifies CASSVSAAYNEQFF.